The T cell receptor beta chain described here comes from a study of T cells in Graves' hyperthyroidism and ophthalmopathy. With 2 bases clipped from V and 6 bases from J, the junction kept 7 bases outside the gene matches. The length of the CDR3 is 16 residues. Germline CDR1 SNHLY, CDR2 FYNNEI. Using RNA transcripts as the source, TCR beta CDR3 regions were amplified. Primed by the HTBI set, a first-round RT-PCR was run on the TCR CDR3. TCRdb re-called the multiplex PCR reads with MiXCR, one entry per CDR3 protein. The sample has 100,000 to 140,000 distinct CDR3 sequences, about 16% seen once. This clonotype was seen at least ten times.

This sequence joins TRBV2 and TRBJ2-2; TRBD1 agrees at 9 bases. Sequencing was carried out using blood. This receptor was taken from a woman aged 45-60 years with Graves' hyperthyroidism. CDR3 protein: CASSEQGQGFPGELFF. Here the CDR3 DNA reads TGTGCCAGCAGTGAACAGGGACAGGGATTCCCCGGGGAGCTGTTTTTT.